The text below deals with one TCR gamma chain. The DNA is left out, because the CDR3 cannot be placed on it with certainty; the CDR3 is given as TCRdb lists it. This record belongs to a study of gamma-delta chains in newborns, infants, children. As for the study in general: Microbial exposure reportedly drives polyclonal innate γδ T cell expansion after birth.

With termini counted, the CDR3 has 26 amino acids. CDR1 is GITISATS and CDR2 is ISYDGTV in the germline V gene (reference sequence). TCRdb re-identified clones in the reads via CATT. Its table lists under 50 gamma-chain clones. The J gene has no call, while the V gene is TRGV9. This clonotype was sampled from a child who received the measles vaccine. This table probably holds off-target reads from a library built for another chain. The source was blood, collected at baseline. CDR3 amino acids: CACDTGGYYSSWDTRQMFFGTGTKLF.